This TCR beta chain originates from a study of beta chain features in type 1 diabetes. Across the study: Age, gender and cell yields were alike across patients and healthy donors. Overall study results and limits: Patients showed naive, central memory and Treg TCRB repertoires that appeared more similar than those of healthy donors.

Of note for this clone: Its specificity is unknown.

This CDR3 region has 14 residues. Between the trimmed V and J ends, which lost 2 bases and 2 bases, there was a span of 7 bases. Per the germline V gene, CDR1 is MNHNS and CDR2 is SASEGT. Since all of the isolated RNA was reverse transcribed, expressed TCRB transcripts were what got sequenced. TCRdb's copy holds only in-frame clones and misses some; the assay was immunoSEQ multiplex PCR. This sample has around 200,000 clones, with about 12% found just once. Blood was collected once per donor into heparin, averaging approximately 110 mL. Source material: central memory CD4+ T cells from blood. The source of this sequence is a woman between 18 and 29 years old in good health. This sequence joins TRBV6-1 and TRBJ1-5; tentatively, D is TRBD1 (5 bases). The CDR3 nucleotides read TGTGCCAGCAGTGAACAGGGCGGCAATCAGCCCCAGCATTTT. Protein sequence: CASSEQGGNQPQHF.